This TCR beta chain was identified in a study of OX40 agonist ivuxolimab in advanced cancers. Whole-study context: As their treatment, patients were administered ivuxolimab, an agonistic anti-OX40 (CD134) antibody.

After removal of 3 bases from V and 7 bases from J, the junction contained 8 bases not matched to a gene. This CDR3 spans 14 amino acids. In germline, CDR1 is GTSNPN, CDR2 SVGIG (reference sequence). Only in-frame clones appear in the TCRdb table, and some are missing; sequencing was by immunoSEQ multiplex PCR. Of about 96,000 clones listed, around 90% are singletons. Sequences were derived from CD4+ or CD8+ T cells sorted from blood, sampled in a trial of the OX40 agonist ivuxolimab. The TCR was taken from an adult with an advanced solid tumor such as melanoma, head and neck, liver or kidney cancer. V gene TRBV30 combines with J gene TRBJ1-5, with 8 bases identical to TRBD1. The DNA for the CDR3 is TGTGCCTGGAGCCCTCGACAGGGGTGGCAGCCCCAGCATTTT. Its protein is CAWSPRQGWQPQHF.